The 22 T cell receptor beta chains reported below all come from one sample, sequenced in a study of blood T cells in healthy people across ages. A J-beta primer mix and a sample-barcoded 5' primer were used in a second PCR of roughly 7 to 12 cycles. TCRdb reanalysed the 5' RACE reads using MiXCR and keeps one entry per CDR3 protein. Among 910,000 or so distinct CDR3 sequences listed, 51% were seen once. Sequencing was carried out using blood. These receptors were taken from a woman aged 60-70 years in good health.

The chain carries TRBV4-1 and TRBJ1-2; D is possibly TRBD1 (5 bases). From germline, CDR1 is MGHRA and CDR2 YSYEKL. There are 19 residues in the CDR3. The V gene lost 3 bases and the J gene lost 0 bases, with 23 bases spanning the gap. The CDR3 reads CASSHTTTGTGLANYGYTF. The CDR3 nucleotides are TGCGCCAGCAGCCACACTACCACCGGGACCGGGTTAGCTAACTATGGCTACACCTTC.

The chain combines TRBV2 with TRBJ2-1; no clear D gene. CDR1 and CDR2 from the germline V gene are SNHLY and FYNNEI. This CDR3 is 16 amino acids long. V was trimmed by 3 bases and J by 4 bases, leaving 16 bases between them. The CDR3 nucleotides read TGTGCCAGCAGTGATCTTCAGAATCCTCTATACAATGAGCAGTTCTTC. Translation: CASSDLQNPLYNEQFF. Filled out from reference TRBV2 and TRBJ2-1, the complete variable domain reads EPEVTQTPSHQVTQMGQEVILRCVPISNHLYFYWYRQILGQKVEFLVSFYNNEISEKSEIFDDQFSVERPDGSNFTLKIRSTKLEDSAMYFCASSDLQNPLYNEQFFGPGTRLTVL.

The V call is TRBV28, the J call TRBJ2-3; 8 bases fit TRBD2. With V trimmed by 6 bases and J by 2 bases, 7 bases remained unmatched. The germline V gene encodes CDR1 MDHEN and CDR2 SYDVKM. The CDR3 covers 15 residues. CDR3 nucleotide sequence: TGTGCCAGCAGAGGCGGGGGGCGCAACACAGATACGCAGTATTTT. Translation gives CASRGGGRNTDTQYF.

This clonotype has a handful of counts. The chain combines TRBV4-3 with TRBJ1-1, with a possible D match to TRBD1 (6 bases). Per germline, CDR1 LGHNA and CDR2 YSLEER. V shed 4 bases and J shed 0 bases, with 12 bases lying between them. The length of the CDR3 is 15 residues. As DNA, the CDR3 is TGCGCCAGCAGCCGGTGGGACACCCTGAACACTGAAGCTTTCTTT. This codes for CASSRWDTLNTEAFF.

J is TRBJ2-7 and V is TRBV27; 7 bases match TRBD2. The CDR3 contains 15 residues. V lost 5 bases, J lost 3 bases, and 10 bases stayed unmatched. Germline lookup yields CDR1 MNHEY and CDR2 SMNVEV (reference sequence). The CDR3 sequence: CASSGGTTNLYEQYF. Here the CDR3 DNA reads TGTGCCAGCAGTGGCGGGACTACTAACCTCTACGAGCAGTACTTC.

V usage is TRBV20-1 and J usage is TRBJ2-3; TRBD2 matches 11 bases. The CDR3 contains 16 residues. Germline V gives CDR1 DFQATT, CDR2 SNEGSKA (reference sequence). V was pared by 5 bases and J by 2 bases, with 9 bases of the junction left unmatched. The CDR3 DNA reads TGCAGTGCTGCCATCGCACTAGCGGGAGCCACAGATACGCAGTATTTT. Its protein is CSAAIALAGATDTQYF.

J is TRBJ1-1 and V is TRBV6-2 or TRBV6-3; D not certain. The length of the CDR3 is 13 residues. CDR1 is MNHEY and CDR2 is SVGEGT in the germline V gene. Trimming shortened V by 7 bases and J by 1 base, and 10 bases separated the two germline ends. CDR3 bases: TGTGCCAGCACCCAAAGACAGAACACTGAAGCTTTCTTT. Translating it yields CASTQRQNTEAFF.

This clonotype was picked up a small number of times. A read error may be the cause here, since a much bigger clone is one base away. V gene TRBV5-6 combines with J gene TRBJ2-4, with D perhaps TRBD1 (6 bases). Germline V CDR1 and CDR2: SGHDT, YYEEEE. The ends were cut back, 5 bases at V and 7 bases at J, with 16 bases in the middle. CDR3 length: 14 amino acids. The CDR3 loop is CASRRYTGINIQYF. The CDR3 region has the DNA TGTGCCAGCAGAAGATATACAGGGATTAACATTCAGTACTTC.

J is TRBJ2-7 and V is TRBV4-1; no clear D. This CDR3 region has 11 residues. Trimming stripped 6 bases from V and 7 bases from J, with 10 bases between. CDR1 and CDR2 from the germline V gene are MGHRA and YSYEKL. CDR3 loop: CASRKGNEQYF. The CDR3 nucleotides read TGCGCCAGCAGAAAGGGAAATGAGCAGTACTTC.

This clonotype was observed a few times. The chain has TRBV20-1 and TRBJ2-5; 8 bases map to TRBD2. The germline CDR1 and CDR2 sequences are DFQATT and SNEGSKA (reference sequence). This CDR3 contains 15 residues. The J segment lost 5 bases and the V segment lost 5 bases, leaving 13 bases of the junction unmatched. The CDR3 sequence is CSAYGRASLRETQYF. The CDR3 nucleotides are TGCAGTGCTTACGGGAGGGCCTCTCTACGGGAGACCCAGTACTTC.

This chain links TRBV7-2 with TRBJ2-7; TRBD1 matches 9 bases. The CDR3 is made up of 16 amino acids. V lost 5 bases, J lost 4 bases, and 12 bases stayed unmatched. Germline CDR1 is SGHTA and CDR2 is FQGNSA. CDR3: CASSLRQGGSSYEQYF. CDR3 DNA: TGTGCCAGCAGCCTAAGACAGGGGGGATCCTCTTACGAGCAGTACTTC.

The gene calls are TRBV20-1 and TRBJ2-1; 11 bases match TRBD2. The CDR3 is 14 residues long. CDR1 DFQATT and CDR2 SNEGSKA come from the germline V gene (reference sequence). V lost 3 bases, J lost 10 bases, and 8 bases stayed unmatched. The CDR3 protein is CSARTSGEVGEQFF. In DNA form, the CDR3 reads TGCAGTGCTAGGACTAGCGGGGAGGTAGGGGAGCAGTTCTTC.

Many counts were recorded for this clonotype. The chain uses TRBV29-1 and TRBJ1-2, with TRBD1 as a possible D gene (6 bases). Germline V gives CDR1 SQVTM, CDR2 ANQGSEA. The CDR3 covers 11 residues. The V end was cut by 5 bases, the J end by 4 bases, with 8 bases between. CDR3 region: CSVWDTYGYTF. The DNA of the CDR3 is TGCAGCGTTTGGGACACCTATGGCTACACCTTC.

The J gene is TRBJ1-5, the V gene TRBV7-2; a possible D gene is TRBD1 (6 bases). In germline, CDR1 is SGHTA, CDR2 FQGNSA. Trimming removed 5 bases from V and 3 bases from J, with 14 bases in between. CDR3 length: 15 amino acids. DNA of the CDR3: TGTGCCAGCAGCCTCCGAACAGGGTACAATCAGCCCCAGCATTTT. Its protein is CASSLRTGYNQPQHF.

The genes are TRBV28 and TRBJ2-7; TRBD1 matches 7 bases. Trimming cost V 5 bases and J 3 bases; bases outside gene matches: 7. The CDR3 runs to 14 residues. Germline V gene lookup returns CDR1 MDHEN and CDR2 SYDVKM. CDR3 sequence (DNA): TGTGCCAGCAGTGTACCGGGACAGATCTACGAGCAGTACTTC. Residues: CASSVPGQIYEQYF.

Only a few counts were recorded for this clonotype. The chain is built from TRBV9 and TRBJ1-4; D not resolved. V was clipped by 1 base and J by 4 bases, with 14 bases between them. Germline CDR1 reads SGDLS; CDR2 reads YYNGEE. This CDR3 comprises 16 residues. This CDR3 reads CASSVTRRSFNEKLFF. CDR3 bases: TGTGCCAGCAGCGTAACCAGACGGAGTTTTAATGAAAAACTGTTTTTT.

The genes are TRBV4-1 and TRBJ2-7; weak D call: TRBD2 (6 bases). CDR1 and CDR2 from the germline V gene are MGHRA and YSYEKL. V lost 0 bases and J 6 bases, leaving 18 bases between the germline ends. This CDR3 spans 16 amino acids. CDR3 nucleotides: TGCGCCAGCAGCCAAGAACTGAGCGGGTCTCGGGGCGAGCAGTACTTC. This encodes CASSQELSGSRGEQYF.

Of note for this clonotype: The junction does not match germline at one end; this may be a read error. The chain links TRBV7-3 to TRBJ2-3, with 7 nucleotides matching TRBD1. This CDR3 comprises 14 residues. CDR1 SGHTA and CDR2 FQGTGA come from the germline V gene. CDR3 nucleotide sequence: TGTGCCAGCAGCTTAAAGGGCTGGACAGGTACGCAGTATTTT. Protein product: CASSLKGWTGTQYF.

The chain employs TRBV10-3 and TRBJ2-5; no clear D gene. Germline CDR1 reads ENHRY; CDR2 reads SYGVKD. The CDR3 totals 15 residues. Trimming left V 3 bases short and J 2 bases short, with 13 bases between. CDR3 residues: CAISEGKATQETQYF. The CDR3 coding sequence is TGTGCCATCAGTGAAGGCAAGGCTACTCAAGAGACCCAGTACTTC.

The V gene is TRBV29-1, the J gene TRBJ2-1, with a weak D call TRBD2 (5 bases). This CDR3 contains 12 residues. Germline values: CDR1 SQVTM, CDR2 ANQGSEA. V was cut by 2 bases and J by 9 bases, with 11 bases left in between. This CDR3 is CSVETPSREQFF. CDR3 coding DNA: TGCAGCGTTGAAACTCCTAGCCGTGAGCAGTTCTTC.

This chain joins TRBV28 and TRBJ2-4; 8 bases are a match to TRBD1. Germline-derived CDR1 and CDR2 are MDHEN and SYDVKM. The CDR3 has 17 amino acids. J was trimmed by 3 bases and V by 5 bases; bases with no gene match: 12. The CDR3 region is CASSGPSPTGVKNIQYF. The CDR3 DNA reads TGTGCCAGCAGTGGTCCCAGTCCGACAGGGGTCAAAAACATTCAGTACTTC.

This clonotype has just a few counts. The rearrangement uses TRBV3-1 and TRBJ1-2; D ambiguous. Trimming shortened V by 4 bases and J by 5 bases, and 8 bases separated the two germline ends. In germline, CDR1 is LGHDT, CDR2 YNNKEL (reference sequence). The CDR3 totals 12 residues. The CDR3 reads CASSRRTYGYTF. The CDR3 nucleotides read TGTGCCAGCAGCCGACGGACGTATGGCTACACCTTC.